This entry is about one T cell receptor beta chain. Germline CDR1 reads SGHKS; CDR2 reads YYEKEE (reference sequence). This CDR3 has 13 amino acids. Trimming cost V 8 bases and J 7 bases, with 16 bases left between them. The sample is drawn from a study of T cells in tumors after PD-1 blockade. The assay was immunoSEQ multiplex PCR, and TCRdb's table has in-frame clones only and misses some. The data contain around 34,000 clones, roughly two thirds of them singletons. The input for sequencing was PBMCs, taken after anti-PD-1 treatment. The V and J genes are TRBV5-5 and TRBJ2-4; D possibly corresponds to TRBD1 (5 bases). This sequence was found in a human donor with basal cell carcinoma. CDR3 sequence: CASQQWGQNIQYF. CDR3 in DNA: TGTGCCAGTCAGCAATGGGGCCAGAACATTCAGTACTTC.